The rows below give T cell receptor beta chains drawn from one sample of a study of blood T cell repertoires in COVID-19. The method was immunoSEQ multiplex PCR; TCRdb's version includes in-frame clones alone and lacks a portion of them. The profile covers under 130,000 clones, with about 85% appearing a single time and around 4.1% taken by the ten largest. Material: peripheral blood. The receptors stem from a man aged 45-65 years with acute or convalescent COVID-19. CDR3s include the opening cysteine and the closing phenylalanine or tryptophan. Each record gives: CDR3 DNA, CDR3 protein, clone size, J gene, D gene, V gene. A D gene is named only where the DNA matches it firmly. Rows give clone size only sometimes, using once, few, many, or a class for an expanded clone.

DNA: TGCAGCGTTGAAGGGAGGGTCGGCTACACCTTC
CDR3: CSVEGRVGYTF
size: once
J: TRBJ1-2
D: .
V: TRBV29-1

DNA: TGTGCCAGCAGTTCCGAACAGGGGGTCGGCACTGAAGCTTTCTTT
CDR3: CASSSEQGVGTEAFF
size: once
J: TRBJ1-1
D: TRBD1
V: TRBV27

DNA: TGCGCCAGCAGCCAAGCCGAGCTAGCCGGCGGGACCCAGTACTTC
CDR3: CASSQAELAGGTQYF
size: .
J: TRBJ2-5
D: .
V: TRBV4-1

DNA: TGTGCCAGCAGTGAAGCGGCAGGGAACACCGGGGAGCTGTTTTTT
CDR3: CASSEAAGNTGELFF
size: .
J: TRBJ2-2
D: .
V: TRBV2

DNA: TGTGCCAGCAGCCTGGGAGGGCCCTACGAGCAGTACTTC
CDR3: CASSLGGPYEQYF
size: .
J: TRBJ2-7
D: TRBD2
V: TRBV7-9

DNA: TGTGCCAGCAGCCACTCCCCGAGGCGGGCCCTACCCTACGAGCAGTACTTC
CDR3: CASSHSPRRALPYEQYF
size: .
J: TRBJ2-7
D: .
V: TRBV7-8

DNA: TGCGCCAGCAGCTTGGGTGTGGCAGGGGGCCTGGAGACCCAGTACTTC
CDR3: CASSLGVAGGLETQYF
size: once
J: TRBJ2-5
D: TRBD1
V: TRBV5-1

DNA: TGTGCCAGCAGCGCAGAGCGGGAAACGAACACCGGGGAGCTGTTTTTT
CDR3: CASSAERETNTGELFF
size: .
J: TRBJ2-2
D: TRBD2
V: TRBV11-3

DNA: TGTGCCACCAGTGACTGTAAAAATCTGACAGGGTCAAGCACTGAAGCTTTCTTT
CDR3: CATSDCKNLTGSSTEAFF
size: many
J: TRBJ1-1
D: TRBD1
V: TRBV24-1

DNA: TGTGCCAGCAGCCAGTCAGGGGGCGCCGGCTATGGCTACACCTTC
CDR3: CASSQSGGAGYGYTF
size: .
J: TRBJ1-2
D: TRBD1
V: TRBV3-1/TRBV3-2

DNA: TGTGCCACCAGTGATCAGCACCGGGAACGGTACAATGAGCAGTTCTTC
CDR3: CATSDQHRERYNEQFF
size: few
J: TRBJ2-1
D: .
V: TRBV24-1

DNA: TGTGCTAGTGGTTCGACTACACCCCTCCACTTT
CDR3: CASGSTTPLHF
size: .
J: TRBJ1-6
D: .
V: TRBV12-5

DNA: TGTGCCAGCTCACCACCAGGGGCAGGAGCCCAAGAGACCCAGTACTTC
CDR3: CASSPPGAGAQETQYF
size: .
J: TRBJ2-5
D: .
V: TRBV18

DNA: TGTGCCAGTAGTATAGATTGGGAATCAGGGGGCTCTGGCAATCAGCCCCAGCATTTT
CDR3: CASSIDWESGGSGNQPQHF
size: .
J: TRBJ1-5
D: TRBD1
V: TRBV19

DNA: TGTGCCAGCAGCCCACAGGTTCGGAACACTGAAGCTTTCTTT
CDR3: CASSPQVRNTEAFF
size: .
J: TRBJ1-1
D: .
V: TRBV7-2

DNA: TGCGCCAGCAGAGCAGGGATCGATGGCTACACCTTC
CDR3: CASRAGIDGYTF
size: .
J: TRBJ1-2
D: .
V: TRBV5-1

DNA: TGTGCCAGCAGCGCCCCGGTTCGGAACACTGAAGCTTTCTTT
CDR3: CASSAPVRNTEAFF
size: .
J: TRBJ1-1
D: .
V: TRBV9

DNA: TGCGCCAGCAGCTTGGGTCGGACAGCCGCTGCCTACGAGCAGTACTTC
CDR3: CASSLGRTAAAYEQYF
size: .
J: TRBJ2-7
D: .
V: TRBV5-1

DNA: TGTGCCAGCAGCCAAGACGGAGGGAGGAACACTGAAGCTTTCTTT
CDR3: CASSQDGGRNTEAFF
size: .
J: TRBJ1-1
D: .
V: TRBV4-2

DNA: TGTGCCAGCAGCTTAGAAGCGGGACGCAATGAGCAGTTCTTC
CDR3: CASSLEAGRNEQFF
size: few
J: TRBJ2-1
D: TRBD2
V: TRBV11-3

DNA: TGTGCTAACGCCCTAGCGGGAGGGGGTGAGCAGTTCTTC
CDR3: CANALAGGGEQFF
size: .
J: TRBJ2-1
D: TRBD2
V: TRBV12-5